The sequence of this T cell receptor (beta chain) was determined in a study of identical twins. Study findings and constraints: One should note that invariant MAIT and iNKT cells could partly confound zero-insertion analyses. Cord blood beta clonotypes present at high abundance carried fewer insertions; no such pattern appeared in memory repertoires.

Concerning this clonotype: Its antigen is not known.

Template switching supplied a universal primer site; unique molecular identifiers were carried on the cDNA. Using its own MiXCR run on the 5' RACE reads, TCRdb lists one record per CDR3 protein. Here the sample spans fewer than 350,000 distinct CDR3 sequences, 8% to 9% being singletons. V was pared by 6 bases and J by 3 bases, with 7 bases of the junction left unmatched. CDR1 and CDR2 (germline): LNHDA, SQIVND (reference sequence). The length of the CDR3 is 15 residues. This sample was also put to use in a study of yellow fever vaccine responses in identical twins.

Material for sequencing was memory (CD45RO+) T cells sorted from blood. This sequence was found in a woman between 18 and 29 years old in good health. The chain uses TRBV19 and TRBJ2-5; 10 bases map to TRBD1. The CDR3 region has the DNA TGTGCCAGTAGAGGAACCGGGACAGGGGAAGAGACCCAGTACTTC. As protein: CASRGTGTGEETQYF.